This T cell receptor beta chain was sequenced during a study of blood T cell repertoires in COVID-19. Study-wide context: PBMCs, B-cell-depleted T cells, or T cells were the source of the cDNA or gDNA that made up the material.

Sequenced by immunoSEQ multiplex PCR; TCRdb stores in-frame clones only, minus some. The sample has about 70,000 clones, 60% to 80% seen once. The CDR3 is 15 residues long. Looked up from germline, CDR1 is MNHEY and CDR2 is SVGAGI. V lost 6 bases and J lost 3; bases outside the gene matches: 10. This TCR derives from a human donor in a cohort sampled during active COVID-19. The genes are TRBV6-5 and TRBJ2-7; TRBD2 aligns across 8 bases. Input material: peripheral blood. CDR3 bases: TGTGCCAGCAGACGGGCCGGGCGGGGGGTCTACGAGCAGTACTTC. Its protein is CASRRAGRGVYEQYF.